This is a list of T cell receptor beta chains from one sample in a study of blood T cells in healthy people across ages. TCRdb itself ran the 5' RACE reads through MiXCR, one entry per CDR3 protein. The table includes 650,000 to 1,000,000 distinct CDR3 sequences, about 34% detected once. Sequencing input: blood. The receptor set was obtained from a man younger than 35 in good health. Each CDR3 is given with its conserved first and last residue. A D gene is named only where the DNA matches it firmly.

J gene	V gene	D gene	CDR3 protein
TRBJ1-1	TRBV5-5	-	CASKEDLNTEAFF
TRBJ1-1	TRBV20-1	-	CSASAAGPNTEAFF
TRBJ1-1	TRBV27	-	CASSYTTGLNTEAFF
TRBJ2-5	TRBV11-2	-	CASSFGAVNQETQYF
TRBJ2-2	TRBV6-5	TRBD1	CASSYGDRVTGELFF
TRBJ1-2	TRBV4-1	-	CASSQEVGFALRGYTF
TRBJ2-7	TRBV20-1	-	CSAGGLGDHEQYF
TRBJ1-2	TRBV29-1	-	CSVGPTGRTGDYGYTF
TRBJ1-1	TRBV12-3/TRBV12-4	-	CASNPDTHQPAFF
TRBJ1-1	TRBV20-1	TRBD1	CSARDVGGVGGNGREAFF
TRBJ1-5	TRBV7-2	-	CASSLGTVNQPQHF
TRBJ2-5	TRBV6-5	TRBD1	CASSYGTENQETQYF
TRBJ2-2	TRBV12-3/TRBV12-4	TRBD1	CASSSTGGSTGELFF
TRBJ2-3	TRBV20-1	TRBD1	CSARTGMTDTQYF
TRBJ2-7	TRBV3-1	-	CASSQRSRQTQFKEQYF
TRBJ2-1	TRBV28	-	CASSLYRRGDREPEQFF
TRBJ2-7	TRBV7-2	-	CASSRQGQWTNEQYF
TRBJ2-5	TRBV20-1	-	CSARSTKGRIETQYF
TRBJ1-1	TRBV4-3	-	CASSQTKDTEAFF
TRBJ2-3	TRBV5-1	-	CASRWAGSPDTQYF
TRBJ1-6	TRBV3-1	TRBD1	CASSERDRGNSPLHF
TRBJ2-7	TRBV5-1	-	CASSLVPGSYEQYF
TRBJ2-1	TRBV5-1	-	CASSAVDSNEQFF
TRBJ2-1	TRBV20-1	TRBD2	CSASEREVYNEQFF
TRBJ1-1	TRBV7-2	-	CASSAGRVLTEAFF
TRBJ2-7	TRBV20-1	TRBD1	CSARVPGQGSYSYEQYF
TRBJ2-3	TRBV28	-	CASSFPPSVATDTQYF
TRBJ2-1	TRBV6-2/TRBV6-3	-	CAGSSIGGTSQFF
TRBJ2-3	TRBV28	TRBD1	CASSLETGGDTQYF
TRBJ1-2	TRBV20-1	-	CSARLPGYGVFGYGYTF
TRBJ2-7	TRBV29-1	TRBD1	CSVAQGMGYEQYF
TRBJ2-5	TRBV9	-	CASSVEGDTDNEQYF
TRBJ1-5	TRBV4-3	-	CASSQVAGDGHQPQHF
TRBJ2-7	TRBV6-2/TRBV6-3	-	CASSYGRKYEQYF
TRBJ2-1	TRBV4-1	TRBD1	CASSQDNISPGTGAGSHNEQFF
TRBJ2-1	TRBV20-1	TRBD1	CSARTGTGGRYNEQFF
TRBJ1-2	TRBV5-1	-	CASSLEGDSSGYTF
TRBJ1-3	TRBV20-1	-	CSAGEVSGNTIYF
TRBJ1-1	TRBV20-1	-	CSARLGLNTEAFF
TRBJ2-5	TRBV6-5	TRBD2	CASSYRTSGRGEQYF
TRBJ2-5	TRBV5-1	TRBD1	CASKAGPGTDQETQYF
TRBJ2-4	TRBV2	-	CASSEEMGGRDKNIQYF
TRBJ2-6	TRBV3-1	-	CASSQTISGANVLTF
TRBJ1-1	TRBV7-2	-	CASSPGTHLTGTEAFF
TRBJ2-3	TRBV7-2	TRBD1	CASSRPGQSSDTQYF
TRBJ2-3	TRBV2	TRBD2	CASRSSGGAADTQYF
TRBJ2-1	TRBV5-6	-	CASSLVQGSSYSYEQFF
TRBJ2-5	TRBV4-1	TRBD1	CASSRTWGQQETQYF
TRBJ2-3	TRBV6-2/TRBV6-3	TRBD2	CASSFSTSGGNTDTQYF
TRBJ2-3	TRBV29-1	-	CSVPGSPSDAQYF
TRBJ1-4	TRBV2	-	CASSATEDSDEKLFF
TRBJ2-1	TRBV7-9	TRBD1	CASSFRQGFAEQFF
TRBJ1-4	TRBV4-3	-	CASSQRYPNEKLFF
TRBJ2-4	TRBV27	-	CASSPAFGGYIQYF